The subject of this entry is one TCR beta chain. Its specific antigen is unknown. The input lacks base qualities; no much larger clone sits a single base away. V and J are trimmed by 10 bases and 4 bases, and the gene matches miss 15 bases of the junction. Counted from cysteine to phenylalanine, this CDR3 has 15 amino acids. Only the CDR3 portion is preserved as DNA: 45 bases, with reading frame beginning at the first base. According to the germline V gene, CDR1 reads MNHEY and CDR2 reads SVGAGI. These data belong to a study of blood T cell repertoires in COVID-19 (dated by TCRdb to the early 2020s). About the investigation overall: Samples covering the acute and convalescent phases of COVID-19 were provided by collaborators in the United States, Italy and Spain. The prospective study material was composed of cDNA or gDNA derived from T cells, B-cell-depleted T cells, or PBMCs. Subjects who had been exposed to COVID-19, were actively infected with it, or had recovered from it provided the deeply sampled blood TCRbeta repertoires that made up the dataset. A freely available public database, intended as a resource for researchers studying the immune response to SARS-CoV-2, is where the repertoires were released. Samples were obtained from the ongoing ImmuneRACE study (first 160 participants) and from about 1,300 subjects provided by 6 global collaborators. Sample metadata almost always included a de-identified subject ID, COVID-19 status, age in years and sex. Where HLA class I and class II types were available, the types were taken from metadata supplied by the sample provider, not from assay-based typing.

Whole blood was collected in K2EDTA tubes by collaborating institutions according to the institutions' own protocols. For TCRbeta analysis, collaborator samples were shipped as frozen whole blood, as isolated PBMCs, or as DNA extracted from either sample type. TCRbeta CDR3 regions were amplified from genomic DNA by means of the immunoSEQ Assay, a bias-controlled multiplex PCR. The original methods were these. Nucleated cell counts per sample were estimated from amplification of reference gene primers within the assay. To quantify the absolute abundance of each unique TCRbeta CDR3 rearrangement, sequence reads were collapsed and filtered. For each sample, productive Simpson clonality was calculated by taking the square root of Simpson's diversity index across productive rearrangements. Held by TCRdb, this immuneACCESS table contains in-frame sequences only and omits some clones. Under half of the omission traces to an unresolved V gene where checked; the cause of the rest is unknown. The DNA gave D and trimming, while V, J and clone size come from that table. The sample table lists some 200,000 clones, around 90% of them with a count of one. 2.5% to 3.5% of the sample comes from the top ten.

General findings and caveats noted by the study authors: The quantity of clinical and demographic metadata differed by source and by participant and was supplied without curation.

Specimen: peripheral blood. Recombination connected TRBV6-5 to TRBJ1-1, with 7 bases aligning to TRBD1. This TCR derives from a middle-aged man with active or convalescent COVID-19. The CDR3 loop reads CAIQSGAQGSTEAFF. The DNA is TGTGCCATTCAATCGGGGGCACAGGGGAGCACTGAAGCTTTCTTT.